The source of this T cell receptor (beta chain) is a study of shared T cell receptors in the human thymus. Sequenced by immunoSEQ multiplex PCR; TCRdb stores in-frame clones only, minus some. The data hold about 660,000 clones, with more than 75% observed a single time. This clone was seen a few times. The CDR3 has 16 amino acids. The junction had 3 bases not matched to a gene; V was cut back by 0 bases and J by 4 bases. CDR1 and CDR2 from the germline V gene are KGHSH and LQKENI. The data were also submitted as part of a second study, on human thymus T cells. In that study: Donor material was obtained from healthy Finnish infants undergoing corrective surgery for congenital heart defects. Thymic and blood repertoires appeared to display a bias in their usage of V and J genes.

This receptor was obtained from a boy under three years old with a congenital heart defect. The sequencing sample was made of thymocytes. The chain couples TRBV18 to TRBJ2-2; TRBD2 aligns across 9 bases. CDR3 sequence: CASSPPSGRRTGELFF. Here the CDR3 DNA reads TGTGCCAGCTCACCACCTAGCGGGAGACGCACCGGGGAGCTGTTTTTT. Using reference TRBV18 and TRBJ2-2 for the parts outside the CDR3, the full variable domain is NAGVMQNPRHLVRRRGQEARLRCSPMKGHSHVYWYRQLPEEGLKFMVYLQKENIIDESGMPKERFSAEFPKEGPSILRIQQVVRGDSAAYFCASSPPSGRRTGELFFGEGSRLTVL.